The 12 T cell receptor beta chains in this list originate from one sample, sequenced in a study of blood T cell repertoires in COVID-19 (dated by TCRdb to between 2020 and 2021). Library creation used the immunoSEQ multiplex PCR assay. Here the immuneACCESS table is served through TCRdb, limited to in-frame sequences with V and J called. Missing clones are a known gap in these copies; in checked studies unresolved V genes cover under half, and the rest lacks a known reason. In all, the sample holds about 73,000 clones, and 84% of those were seen once. The top ten constitute around 30% of the sample. Sequenced sample: peripheral blood. These receptor sequences come from a human donor in a cohort sampled during active COVID-19.

The gene calls are TRBV6-6 and TRBJ2-7; 9 bases agree with TRBD2. CDR3 size: 16 residues. Trimming cost V 0 bases and J 5 bases; bases outside gene matches: 8. CDR1 is MNHNY, CDR2 SVGAGI, per germline (reference sequence). The CDR3 protein is CASSYSPSGVKNEQYF. The CDR3 nucleotides read TGTGCCAGCAGTTACTCTCCTAGCGGGGTAAAAAACGAGCAGTACTTC.

The chain joins TRBV5-1 to TRBJ2-2, with D possibly being TRBD2 (5 bases). V was pared by 2 bases and J by 2 bases, with 13 bases between. Germline values: CDR1 SGHRS, CDR2 YFSETQ. The CDR3 is 16 amino acids. The CDR3 coding sequence is TGCGCCAGCAGCTTAAATTGGCGGACTAACACCGGGGAGCTGTTTTTT. It encodes CASSLNWRTNTGELFF.

This chain uses TRBV29-1 with TRBJ1-2, with D maybe TRBD1 (5 bases). The CDR3 extends over 12 amino acids. Trimming cost V 6 bases and J 4 bases, with 12 bases left between them. Germline-derived CDR1 and CDR2 are SQVTM and ANQGSEA. CDR3 nucleotides: TGCAGCGTGGCGCGGGGCCCCTATGGCTACACCTTC. Protein: CSVARGPYGYTF.

The V and J genes are TRBV6-5 and TRBJ1-3; tentatively, D is TRBD1 (5 bases). Germline V gene data show CDR1 as MNHEY and CDR2 as SVGAGI. This CDR3 comprises 15 residues. The ends were cut back, 0 bases at V and 2 bases at J, with 8 bases in the middle. The CDR3 sequence is CASSYSGLPGNTIYF. The CDR3 DNA follows: TGTGCCAGCAGTTACTCGGGGCTTCCTGGAAACACCATATATTTT.

This chain links TRBV27 with TRBJ1-6; D is undetermined. Germline assignment: CDR1 MNHEY and CDR2 SMNVEV (reference sequence). The CDR3 is 14 amino acids. V was pared by 5 bases and J by 6 bases, with 11 bases between. CDR3 protein: CASSTGMGNSPLHF. The CDR3 bases are TGTGCCAGCAGTACGGGGATGGGTAATTCACCCCTCCACTTT.

The chain links TRBV5-1 to TRBJ2-7; 7 nucleotides line up with TRBD1. The V segment lost 2 bases and the J segment 2 bases; nucleotides outside the gene matches: 10. Per the germline V gene, CDR1 is SGHRS and CDR2 is YFSETQ. The CDR3 has 16 amino acids. CDR3 region: CASSFDFPGQAYEQYF. The DNA for the CDR3 is TGCGCCAGCAGCTTTGATTTTCCCGGACAGGCCTACGAGCAGTACTTC.

V and J are TRBV7-9 and TRBJ2-7; D is perhaps TRBD1 (6 bases). V was shortened by 5 bases and J by 7 bases, with 12 bases between the two germline ends. CDR3 length: 12 amino acids. The germline CDR1 and CDR2 sequences are SEHNR and FQNEAQ (reference sequence). CDR3 in DNA: TGTGCCAGCAGCCGGACAGCTCTTGAGCAGTACTTC. It yields the protein CASSRTALEQYF.

The J gene is TRBJ2-2, the V gene TRBV5-1, with D possibly TRBD2 on 5 matching bases. The CDR3 runs to 15 residues. Per the germline V gene, CDR1 is SGHRS and CDR2 is YFSETQ. V lost 2 bases and J lost 5, with 13 bases in between. CDR3 in DNA: TGCGCCAGCAGCTTTCCGGCGACGGGAACCGGGGAGCTGTTTTTT. Its translation is CASSFPATGTGELFF.

The gene calls are TRBV21-1 and TRBJ2-5; the DNA was not compared with TRBD2, the D call given in the table. TRBV21-1 is noted as a pseudogene. The CDR3 consists of 12 residues. The CDR3 DNA reads TGTGCCAGCAGCAAACCCCTTGAGACCCAGTACTTC. Its protein product is CASSKPLETQYF.

This chain links TRBV11-3 with TRBJ2-2, with D perhaps matching TRBD1 (6 bases). The CDR3 runs 18 residues. Germline V gene sequence: CDR1 SGHNT, CDR2 YENEEA. V was cut by 4 bases and J by 2 bases, with 20 bases left in between. The CDR3 coding sequence is TGTGCCAGCAGCTCGGATTCTGTAGGACAGAGAAACACCGGGGAGCTGTTTTTT. Amino acids: CASSSDSVGQRNTGELFF. Using reference TRBV11-3 and TRBJ2-2 for the parts outside the CDR3, the full variable domain is EAGVVQSPRYKIIEKKQPVAFWCNPISGHNTLYWYLQNLGQGPELLIRYENEEAVDDSQLPKDRFSAERLKGVDSTLKIQPAELGDSAVYLCASSSDSVGQRNTGELFFGEGSRLTVL.

The V gene is TRBV29-1, the J gene TRBJ2-7; TRBD1 matches 10 bases. The CDR3 contains 13 residues. With 1 base clipped from V and 5 bases from J, the junction kept 2 bases outside the gene matches. Germline CDR1 and CDR2: SQVTM and ANQGSEA. The CDR3 region has the DNA TGCAGCGTTGAAGTCGGGACAGGGGACGAGCAGTACTTC. Its translation: CSVEVGTGDEQYF.

In DNA, the CDR3 is TGCGCCAGCAGCCGATTTTCACCGGGGGGGACACCGCTTTCACACACGAATGAGCAGTTCTTC. Translation gives CASSRFSPGGTPLSHTNEQFF. The genes are TRBV4-1 and TRBJ2-1; 8 nucleotides agree with TRBD2. There are 21 residues in the CDR3. Trimming cost V 4 bases and J 7 bases; bases outside gene matches: 27. CDR1 and CDR2 (germline): MGHRA, YSYEKL.